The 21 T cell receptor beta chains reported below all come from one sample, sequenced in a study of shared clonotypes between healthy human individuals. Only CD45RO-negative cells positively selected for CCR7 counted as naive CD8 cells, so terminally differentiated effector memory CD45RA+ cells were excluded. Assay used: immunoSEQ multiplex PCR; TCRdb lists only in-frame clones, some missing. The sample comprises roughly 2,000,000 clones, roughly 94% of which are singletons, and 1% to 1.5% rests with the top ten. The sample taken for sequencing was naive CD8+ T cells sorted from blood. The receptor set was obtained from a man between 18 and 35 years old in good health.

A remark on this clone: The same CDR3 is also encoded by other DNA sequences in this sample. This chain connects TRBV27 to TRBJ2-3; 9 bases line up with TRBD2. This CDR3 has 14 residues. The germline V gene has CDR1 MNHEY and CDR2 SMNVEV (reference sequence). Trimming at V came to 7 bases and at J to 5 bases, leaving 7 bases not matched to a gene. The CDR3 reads CASTLAGALDTQYF. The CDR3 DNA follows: TGTGCCAGCACATTAGCGGGGGCGTTAGATACGCAGTATTTT.

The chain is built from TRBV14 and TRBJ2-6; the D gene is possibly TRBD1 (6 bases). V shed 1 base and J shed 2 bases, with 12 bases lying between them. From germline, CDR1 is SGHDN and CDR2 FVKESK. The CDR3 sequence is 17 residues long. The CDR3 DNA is TGTGCCAGCAGCCAAGTGCAGCCAGGGGCTGGGGCCAACGTCCTGACTTTC. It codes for CASSQVQPGAGANVLTF.

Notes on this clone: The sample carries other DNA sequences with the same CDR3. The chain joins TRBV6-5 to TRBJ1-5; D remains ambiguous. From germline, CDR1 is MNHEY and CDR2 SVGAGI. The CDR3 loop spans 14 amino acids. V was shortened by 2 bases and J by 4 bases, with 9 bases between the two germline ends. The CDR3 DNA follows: TGTGCCAGCAGTTACAGTCCCGGAAATCAGCCCCAGCATTTT. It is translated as CASSYSPGNQPQHF.

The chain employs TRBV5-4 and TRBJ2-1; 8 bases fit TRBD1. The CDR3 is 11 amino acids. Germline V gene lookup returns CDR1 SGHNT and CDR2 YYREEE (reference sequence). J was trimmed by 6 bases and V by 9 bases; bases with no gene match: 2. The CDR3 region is CATTGGNEQFF. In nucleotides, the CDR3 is TGTGCCACCACAGGGGGCAATGAGCAGTTCTTC.

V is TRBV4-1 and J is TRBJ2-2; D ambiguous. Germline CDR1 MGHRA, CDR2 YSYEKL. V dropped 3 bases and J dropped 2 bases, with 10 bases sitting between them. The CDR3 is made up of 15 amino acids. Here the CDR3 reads CASSHHELNTGELFF. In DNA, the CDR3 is TGCGCCAGCAGCCACCACGAGCTCAACACCGGGGAGCTGTTTTTT.

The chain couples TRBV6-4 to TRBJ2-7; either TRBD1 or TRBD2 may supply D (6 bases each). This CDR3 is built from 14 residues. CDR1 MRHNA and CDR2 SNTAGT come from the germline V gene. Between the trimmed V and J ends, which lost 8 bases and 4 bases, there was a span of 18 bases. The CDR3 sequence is CASPGRDTLYEQYF. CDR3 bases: TGTGCCAGCCCTGGGCGGGACACCCTTTACGAGCAGTACTTC.

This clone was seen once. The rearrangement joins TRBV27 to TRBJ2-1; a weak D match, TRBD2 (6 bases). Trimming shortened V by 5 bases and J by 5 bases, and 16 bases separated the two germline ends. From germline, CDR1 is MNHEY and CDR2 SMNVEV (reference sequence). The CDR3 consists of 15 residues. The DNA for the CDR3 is TGTGCCAGCAGTACCATCCATCCGGGGGACAATGAGCAGTTCTTC. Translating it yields CASSTIHPGDNEQFF.

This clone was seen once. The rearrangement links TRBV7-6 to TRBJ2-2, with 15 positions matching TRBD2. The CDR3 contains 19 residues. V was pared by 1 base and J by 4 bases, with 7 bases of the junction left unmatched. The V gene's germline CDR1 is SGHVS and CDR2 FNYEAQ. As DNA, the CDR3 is TGTGCCAGCAGCTTAGGCGGACTAGCGGGGGGGCTCGGCACCGGGGAGCTGTTTTTT. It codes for CASSLGGLAGGLGTGELFF.

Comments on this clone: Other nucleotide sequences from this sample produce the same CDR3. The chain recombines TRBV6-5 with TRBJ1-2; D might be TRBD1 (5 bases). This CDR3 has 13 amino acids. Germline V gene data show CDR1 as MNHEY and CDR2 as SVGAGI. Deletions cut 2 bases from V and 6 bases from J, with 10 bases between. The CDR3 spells CASSYSGGDGYTF. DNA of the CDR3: TGTGCCAGCAGTTACAGTGGGGGGGATGGCTACACCTTC.

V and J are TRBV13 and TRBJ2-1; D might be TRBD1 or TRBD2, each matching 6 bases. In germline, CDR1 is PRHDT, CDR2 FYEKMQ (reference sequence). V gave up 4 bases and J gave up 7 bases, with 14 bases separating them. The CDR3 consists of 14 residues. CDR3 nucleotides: TGTGCCAGCAGCTCGTCCCTAGGGGGGAATGAGCAGTTCTTC. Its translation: CASSSSLGGNEQFF.

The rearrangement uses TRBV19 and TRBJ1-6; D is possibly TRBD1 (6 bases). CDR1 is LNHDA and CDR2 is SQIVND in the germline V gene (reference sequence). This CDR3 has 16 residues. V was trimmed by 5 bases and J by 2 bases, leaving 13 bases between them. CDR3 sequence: CASSANRETYNSPLHF. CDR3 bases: TGTGCCAGTAGTGCCAACAGGGAAACCTATAATTCACCCCTCCACTTT.

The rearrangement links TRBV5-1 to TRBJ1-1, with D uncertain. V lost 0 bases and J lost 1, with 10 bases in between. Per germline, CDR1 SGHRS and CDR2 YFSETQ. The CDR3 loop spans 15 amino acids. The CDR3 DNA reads TGCGCCAGCAGCTTGGTCTCCTTGGGGAACACTGAAGCTTTCTTT. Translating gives CASSLVSLGNTEAFF. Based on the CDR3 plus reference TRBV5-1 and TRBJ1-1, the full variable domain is KAGVTQTPRYLIKTRGQQVTLSCSPISGHRSVSWYQQTPGQGLQFLFEYFSETQRNKGNFPGRFSGRQFSNSRSEMNVSTLELGDSALYLCASSLVSLGNTEAFFGQGTRLTVV.

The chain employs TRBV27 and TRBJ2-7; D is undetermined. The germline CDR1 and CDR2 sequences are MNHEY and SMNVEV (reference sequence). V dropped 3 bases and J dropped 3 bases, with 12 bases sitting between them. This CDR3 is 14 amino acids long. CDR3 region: CASSFSDGDYEQYF. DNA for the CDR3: TGTGCCAGCAGTTTCTCGGACGGAGACTACGAGCAGTACTTC.

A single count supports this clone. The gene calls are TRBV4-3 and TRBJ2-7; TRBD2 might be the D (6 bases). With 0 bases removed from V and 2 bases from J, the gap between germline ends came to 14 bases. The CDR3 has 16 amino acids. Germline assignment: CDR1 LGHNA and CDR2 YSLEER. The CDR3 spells CASSQDLGGVPYEQYF. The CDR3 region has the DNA TGCGCCAGCAGCCAAGATCTCGGCGGGGTCCCCTACGAGCAGTACTTC.

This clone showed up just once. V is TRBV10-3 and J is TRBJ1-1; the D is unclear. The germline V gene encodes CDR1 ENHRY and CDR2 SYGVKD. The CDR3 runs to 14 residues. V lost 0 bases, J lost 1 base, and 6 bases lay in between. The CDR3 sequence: CAISESGGNTEAFF. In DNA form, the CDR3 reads TGTGCCATCAGTGAGTCGGGCGGGAACACTGAAGCTTTCTTT.

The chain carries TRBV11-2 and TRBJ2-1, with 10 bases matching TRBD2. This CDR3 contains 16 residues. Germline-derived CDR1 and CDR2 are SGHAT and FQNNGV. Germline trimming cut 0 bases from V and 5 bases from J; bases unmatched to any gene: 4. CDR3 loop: CASSLDLLAGNNEQFF. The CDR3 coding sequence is TGTGCCAGCAGCTTAGATCTACTAGCGGGGAACAATGAGCAGTTCTTC.

CDR3 sequence: CASSLARPLYEQYF. The CDR3 DNA follows: TGCGCCAGCAGCTTGGCTCGGCCTCTCTACGAGCAGTACTTC. The chain has TRBV5-1 and TRBJ2-7; D unclear. Germline loops: CDR1 SGHRS, CDR2 YFSETQ. CDR3 length: 14 residues. With 0 bases removed from V and 3 bases from J, the gap between germline ends came to 10 bases.

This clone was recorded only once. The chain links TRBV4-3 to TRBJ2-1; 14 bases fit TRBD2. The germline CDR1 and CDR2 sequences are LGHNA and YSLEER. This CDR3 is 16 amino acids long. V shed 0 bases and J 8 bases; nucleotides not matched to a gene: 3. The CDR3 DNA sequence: TGCGCCAGCAGCCAAGATGGGACTAGCGGGAGACATGAGCAGTTCTTC. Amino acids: CASSQDGTSGRHEQFF.

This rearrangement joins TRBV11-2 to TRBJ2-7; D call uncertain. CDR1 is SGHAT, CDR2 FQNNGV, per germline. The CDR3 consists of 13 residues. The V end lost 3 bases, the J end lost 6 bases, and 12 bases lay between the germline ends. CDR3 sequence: CASSFGRLGEQYF. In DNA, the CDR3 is TGTGCCAGCAGCTTCGGGCGACTCGGCGAGCAGTACTTC.

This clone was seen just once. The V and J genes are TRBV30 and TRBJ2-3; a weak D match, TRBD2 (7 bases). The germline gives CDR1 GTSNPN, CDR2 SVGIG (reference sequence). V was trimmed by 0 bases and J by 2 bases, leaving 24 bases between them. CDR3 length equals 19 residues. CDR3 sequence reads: CAWSVYPGREGDYTDTQYF. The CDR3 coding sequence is TGTGCCTGGAGTGTATATCCGGGACGAGAGGGGGACTACACAGATACGCAGTATTTT.

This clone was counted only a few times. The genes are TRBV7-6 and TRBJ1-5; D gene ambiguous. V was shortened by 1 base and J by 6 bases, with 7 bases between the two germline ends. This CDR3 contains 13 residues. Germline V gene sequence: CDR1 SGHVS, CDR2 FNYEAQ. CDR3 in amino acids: CASSLGGSQPQHF. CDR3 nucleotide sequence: TGTGCCAGCAGCTTAGGGGGTAGTCAGCCCCAGCATTTT.